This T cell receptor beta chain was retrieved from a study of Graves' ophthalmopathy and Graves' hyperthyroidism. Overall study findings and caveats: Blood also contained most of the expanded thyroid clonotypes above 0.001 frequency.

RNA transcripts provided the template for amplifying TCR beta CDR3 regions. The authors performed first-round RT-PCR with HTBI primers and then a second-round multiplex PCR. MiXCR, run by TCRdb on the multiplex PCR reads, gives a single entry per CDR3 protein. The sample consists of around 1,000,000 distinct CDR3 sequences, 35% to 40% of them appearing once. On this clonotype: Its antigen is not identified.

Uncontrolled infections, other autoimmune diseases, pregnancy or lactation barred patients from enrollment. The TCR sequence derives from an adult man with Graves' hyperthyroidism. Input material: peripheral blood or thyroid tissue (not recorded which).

CDR3 nucleotide sequence: TGCAGCGTGGCGGGACAGGGTGAAGCTTTCTTT. Translation gives CSVAGQGEAFF. The chain carries TRBV29-1 and TRBJ1-1, with 9 bases lining up with TRBD1. This CDR3 is built from 11 residues. Per germline, CDR1 SQVTM and CDR2 ANQGSEA. V gave up 6 bases and J gave up 7 bases; unmatched junction bases: 3.